This TCR beta chain was identified during a study of T cell responses to AZD1222 COVID-19 vaccine. The CDR3 length is 15 residues. The V gene's germline CDR1 is SGHNT and CDR2 YYREEE (reference sequence). The junction had 5 bases not matched to a gene; V was cut back by 5 bases and J by 4 bases. A note on this clone: Its antigen is still unknown.

The repertoire was sequenced with immunoSEQ multiplex PCR; TCRdb's copy has only in-frame clones and lacks some. The sample gives about 25,000 clones, over 75% of which show up once; under 35% is in the top ten. The study pooled second doses at about 4 or about 12 weeks. Broader study findings: A mostly white British donor set with more females was recruited, and clonal diversity was possibly underestimated. It was only a handful of AZD1222 recipients who were seropositive at baseline.

The chain is built from TRBV5-4 and TRBJ2-1, with 11 positions matching TRBD2. The sequencing here drew on peripheral blood, taken 28 days after the second AZD1222 dose. This clonotype was sampled from an adult who received the AZD1222 COVID-19 vaccine. The CDR3 nucleotides read TGTGCCAGCAGACCGGGACTAGCGGAGTACAATGAGCAGTTCTTC. Protein sequence: CASRPGLAEYNEQFF.